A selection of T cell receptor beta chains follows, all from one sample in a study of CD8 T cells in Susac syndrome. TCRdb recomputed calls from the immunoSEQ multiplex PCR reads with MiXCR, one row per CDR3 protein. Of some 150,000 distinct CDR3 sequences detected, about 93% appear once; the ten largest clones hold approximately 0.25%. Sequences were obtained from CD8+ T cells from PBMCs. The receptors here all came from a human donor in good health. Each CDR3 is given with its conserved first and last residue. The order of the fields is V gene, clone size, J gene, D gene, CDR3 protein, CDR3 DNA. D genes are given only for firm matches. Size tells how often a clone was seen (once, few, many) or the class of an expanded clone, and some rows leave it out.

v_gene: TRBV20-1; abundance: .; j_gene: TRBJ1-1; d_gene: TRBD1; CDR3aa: CRSGTVTMNTEAFF; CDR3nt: TGCAGGTCCGGGACAGTTACGATGAACACTGAAGCTTTCTTT
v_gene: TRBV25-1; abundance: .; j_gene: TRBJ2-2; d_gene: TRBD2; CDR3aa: CAAGVTGELFF; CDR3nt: TGCGCCGCGGGGGTCACCGGGGAGCTGTTTTTT
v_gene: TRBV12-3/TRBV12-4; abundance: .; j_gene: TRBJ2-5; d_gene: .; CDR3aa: CASRGALARIQETQYF; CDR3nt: TGTGCCAGCAGAGGAGCCCTAGCGCGAATCCAAGAGACCCAGTACTTC
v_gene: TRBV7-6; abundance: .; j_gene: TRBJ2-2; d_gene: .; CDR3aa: CASSLEVNTGELFF; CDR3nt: TGTGCCAGCAGCTTAGAAGTGAACACCGGGGAGCTGTTTTTT
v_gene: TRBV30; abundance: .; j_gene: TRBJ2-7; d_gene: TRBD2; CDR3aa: CAWRRTGTSSYEQYF; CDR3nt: TGTGCCTGGAGAAGGACCGGGACTAGCTCCTACGAGCAGTACTTC
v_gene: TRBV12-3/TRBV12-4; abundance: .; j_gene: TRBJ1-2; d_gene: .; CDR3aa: CASRDIYGYTF; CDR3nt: TGTGCCAGCAGGGACATCTATGGCTACACCTTC
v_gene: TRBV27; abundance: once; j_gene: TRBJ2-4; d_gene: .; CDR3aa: CASRGVLAKNIQYF; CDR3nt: TGTGCCAGCAGGGGGGTTCTAGCCAAAAACATTCAGTACTTC
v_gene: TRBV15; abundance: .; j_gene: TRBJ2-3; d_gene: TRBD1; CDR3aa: CATSSRDRGTDTQYF; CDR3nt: TGTGCCACCAGCTCCCGGGACAGGGGCACAGATACGCAGTATTTT
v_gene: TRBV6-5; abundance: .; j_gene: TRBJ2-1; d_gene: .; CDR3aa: CASSYRSAPDEQFF; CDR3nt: TGTGCCAGCAGTTACCGGTCGGCTCCCGATGAGCAGTTCTTC
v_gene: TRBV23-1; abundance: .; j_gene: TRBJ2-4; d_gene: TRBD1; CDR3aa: CASNRQGKDKNIQYF; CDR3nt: TGCGCCAGCAACCGACAGGGGAAAGACAAAAACATTCAGTACTTC
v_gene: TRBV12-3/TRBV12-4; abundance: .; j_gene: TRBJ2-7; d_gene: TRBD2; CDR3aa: CASSLVSGLAGGEYF; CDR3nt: TGTGCCAGCAGTTTGGTTTCGGGACTAGCGGGAGGGGAGTACTTC
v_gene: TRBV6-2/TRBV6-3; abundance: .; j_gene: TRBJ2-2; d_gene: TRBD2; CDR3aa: CASSYSSGRGAGELFF; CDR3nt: TGTGCCAGCAGTTATTCTAGCGGGAGAGGGGCCGGGGAGCTGTTTTTT
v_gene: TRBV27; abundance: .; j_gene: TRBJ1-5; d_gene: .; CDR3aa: CASSPLGDSNQPQHF; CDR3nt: TGTGCCAGCAGTCCCTTAGGGGATAGCAATCAGCCCCAGCATTTT
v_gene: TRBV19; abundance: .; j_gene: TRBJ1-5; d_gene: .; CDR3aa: CASSIHNQPQHF; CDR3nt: TGTGCCAGTAGTATTCACAATCAGCCCCAGCATTTT
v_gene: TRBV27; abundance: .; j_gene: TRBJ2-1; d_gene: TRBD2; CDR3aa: CASRRAGVASYNEQFF; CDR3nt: TGTGCCAGCAGGAGAGCGGGAGTAGCTTCATACAATGAGCAGTTCTTC
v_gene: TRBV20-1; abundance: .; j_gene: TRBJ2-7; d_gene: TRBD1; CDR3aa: CSARDRDRGLEQYF; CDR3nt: TGCAGTGCTAGGGACCGGGACAGGGGGCTAGAGCAGTACTTC
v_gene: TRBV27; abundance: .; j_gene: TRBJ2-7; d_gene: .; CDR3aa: CASSPSLVFYEQYF; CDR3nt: TGTGCCAGCAGTCCTAGCCTCGTTTTTTACGAGCAGTACTTC
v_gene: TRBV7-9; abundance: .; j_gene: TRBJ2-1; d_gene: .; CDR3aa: CASSSDGNEQFF; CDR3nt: TGTGCCAGCAGCTCGGACGGCAATGAGCAGTTCTTC
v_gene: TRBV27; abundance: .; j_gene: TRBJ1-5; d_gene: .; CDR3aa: CATGTPNQPQHF; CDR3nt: TGTGCAACCGGGACACCTAATCAGCCCCAGCATTTT
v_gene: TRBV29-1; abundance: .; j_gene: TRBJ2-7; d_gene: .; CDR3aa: CSVEFQGTGEQYF; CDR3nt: TGCAGCGTTGAGTTCCAGGGGACTGGCGAGCAGTACTTC
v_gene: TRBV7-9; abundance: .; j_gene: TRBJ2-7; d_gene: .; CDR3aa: CASSLGTEPYF; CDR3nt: TGTGCCAGCAGCTTAGGAACCGAACCGTACTTC
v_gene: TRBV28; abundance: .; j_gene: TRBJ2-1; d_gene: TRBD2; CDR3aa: CASSSTTIGLAGVRDEQFF; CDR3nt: TGTGCCAGCAGTTCAACAACCATCGGACTAGCGGGAGTTAGGGATGAGCAGTTCTTC
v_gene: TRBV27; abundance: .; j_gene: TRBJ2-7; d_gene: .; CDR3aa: CASSSSGNSYEQYF; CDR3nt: TGTGCCAGCAGTTCGTCGGGGAACTCCTACGAGCAGTACTTC
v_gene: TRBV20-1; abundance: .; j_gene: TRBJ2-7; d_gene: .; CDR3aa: CSARSGSSYEQYF; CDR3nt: TGCAGTGCTAGATCGGGGAGCTCCTACGAGCAGTACTTC
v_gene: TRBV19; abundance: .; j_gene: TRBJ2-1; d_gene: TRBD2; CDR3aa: CASSIFTSGRNEQFF; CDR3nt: TGTGCCAGTAGTATCTTCACTAGCGGTCGCAATGAGCAGTTCTTC
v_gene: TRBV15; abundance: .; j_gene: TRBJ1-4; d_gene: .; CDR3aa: CATSRQGAHEKLFF; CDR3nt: TGTGCCACCAGCAGACAGGGCGCTCATGAAAAACTGTTTTTT
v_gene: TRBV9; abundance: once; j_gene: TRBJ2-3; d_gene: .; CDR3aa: CASSVDGTDTQYF; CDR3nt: TGTGCCAGCAGCGTAGACGGCACAGATACGCAGTATTTT
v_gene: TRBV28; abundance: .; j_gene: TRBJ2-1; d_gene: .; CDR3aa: CASRDRLIDEQFF; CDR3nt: TGTGCCAGCAGGGACCGTCTTATTGATGAGCAGTTCTTC
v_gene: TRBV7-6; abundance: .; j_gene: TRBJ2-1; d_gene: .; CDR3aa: CASSPYGGAYNEQFF; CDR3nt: TGTGCCAGCAGCCCATACGGGGGTGCCTACAATGAGCAGTTCTTC
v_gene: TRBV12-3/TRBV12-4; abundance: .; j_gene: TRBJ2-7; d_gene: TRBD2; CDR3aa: CASKKTSGNSYEQYF; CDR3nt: TGTGCCAGCAAAAAGACTAGCGGGAACTCCTACGAGCAGTACTTC
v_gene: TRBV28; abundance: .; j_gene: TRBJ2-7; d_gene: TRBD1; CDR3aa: CASSGRGQLPYEQYF; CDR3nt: TGTGCCAGCAGTGGACGGGGACAGCTCCCCTACGAGCAGTACTTC
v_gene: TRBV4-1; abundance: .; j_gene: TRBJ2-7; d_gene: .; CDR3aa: CASSQGMGVAYEQYF; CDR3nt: TGCGCCAGCAGCCAAGGAATGGGGGTAGCCTACGAGCAGTACTTC
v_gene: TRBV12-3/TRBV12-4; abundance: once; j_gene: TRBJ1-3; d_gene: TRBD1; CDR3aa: CASTQTGLLNTIYF; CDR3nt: TGTGCCAGCACCCAGACAGGGTTGTTAAACACCATATATTTT
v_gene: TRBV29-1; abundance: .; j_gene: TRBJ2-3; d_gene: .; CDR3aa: CSVETRVGDTQYF; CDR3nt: TGCAGCGTTGAAACCAGGGTAGGAGATACGCAGTATTTT
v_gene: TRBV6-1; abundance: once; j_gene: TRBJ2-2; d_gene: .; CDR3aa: CASNGLGTSNTGELFF; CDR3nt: TGTGCCAGCAATGGCCTTGGGACTTCGAACACCGGGGAGCTGTTTTTT
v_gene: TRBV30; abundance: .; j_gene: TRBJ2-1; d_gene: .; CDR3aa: CAWGGRAAYNEQFF; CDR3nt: TGTGCCTGGGGTGGCCGGGCAGCCTACAATGAGCAGTTCTTC
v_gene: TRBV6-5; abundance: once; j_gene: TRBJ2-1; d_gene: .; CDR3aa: CASKVGNEQFF; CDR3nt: TGTGCCAGCAAAGTGGGAAATGAGCAGTTCTTC
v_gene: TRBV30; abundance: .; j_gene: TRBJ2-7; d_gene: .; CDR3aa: CAWSDTIYEQYF; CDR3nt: TGTGCCTGGAGTGACACGATCTACGAGCAGTACTTC
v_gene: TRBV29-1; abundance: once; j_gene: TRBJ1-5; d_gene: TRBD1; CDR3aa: CSVGTGFNQPQHF; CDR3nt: TGCAGCGTTGGGACAGGGTTCAATCAGCCCCAGCATTTT
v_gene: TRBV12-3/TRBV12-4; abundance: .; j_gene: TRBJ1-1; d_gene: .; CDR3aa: CASSLRGWTEAFF; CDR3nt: TGTGCCAGCAGTTTACGGGGGTGGACTGAAGCTTTCTTT
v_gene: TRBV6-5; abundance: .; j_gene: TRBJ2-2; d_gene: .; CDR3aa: CASNYGSNTGELFF; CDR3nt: TGTGCCAGCAACTATGGTTCAAACACCGGGGAGCTGTTTTTT
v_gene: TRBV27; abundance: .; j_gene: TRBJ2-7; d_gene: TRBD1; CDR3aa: CASSLSGDSYYEQYF; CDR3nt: TGTGCCAGCAGTTTATCTGGGGACAGCTACTACGAGCAGTACTTC
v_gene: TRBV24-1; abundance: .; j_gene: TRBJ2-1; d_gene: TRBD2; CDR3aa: CATSDWASGSRDNEQFF; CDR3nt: TGTGCCACCAGTGATTGGGCTAGCGGGAGTCGAGACAATGAGCAGTTCTTC
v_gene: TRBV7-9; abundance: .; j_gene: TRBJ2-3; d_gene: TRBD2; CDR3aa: CASSLAAGVNTQYF; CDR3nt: TGTGCCAGCAGCTTAGCAGCGGGAGTGAATACGCAGTATTTT
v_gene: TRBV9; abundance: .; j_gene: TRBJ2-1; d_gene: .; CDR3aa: CASSSNPSSYNEQFF; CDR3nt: TGTGCCAGCAGCTCCAACCCAAGCTCCTACAATGAGCAGTTCTTC
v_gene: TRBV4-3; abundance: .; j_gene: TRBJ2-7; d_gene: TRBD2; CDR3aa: CASSQDRREGYEQYF; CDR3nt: TGCGCCAGCAGCCAAGATAGGCGGGAGGGATACGAGCAGTACTTC
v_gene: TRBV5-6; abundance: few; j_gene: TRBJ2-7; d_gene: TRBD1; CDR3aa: CASSIRDRGYEQYF; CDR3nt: TGTGCCAGCTCCATAAGGGACAGGGGTTACGAGCAGTACTTC
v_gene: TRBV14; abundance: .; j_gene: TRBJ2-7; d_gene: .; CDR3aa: CASSQVSYEQYF; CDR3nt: TGTGCCAGCAGCCAAGTCTCCTACGAGCAGTACTTC
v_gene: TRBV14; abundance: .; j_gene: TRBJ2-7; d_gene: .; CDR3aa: CASSHTGGVSYEQYF; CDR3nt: TGTGCCAGCAGCCACACAGGGGGGGTCTCCTACGAGCAGTACTTC
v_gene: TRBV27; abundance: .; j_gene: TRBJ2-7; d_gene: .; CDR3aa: CASSPRIDYEQYF; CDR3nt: TGTGCCAGCAGTCCGCGGATCGACTACGAGCAGTACTTC
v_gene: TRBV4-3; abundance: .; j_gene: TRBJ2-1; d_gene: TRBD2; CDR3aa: CASSQDPRTSGRESMFF; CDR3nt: TGCGCCAGCAGCCAAGATCCCCGGACTAGCGGGAGAGAAAGTATGTTCTTC
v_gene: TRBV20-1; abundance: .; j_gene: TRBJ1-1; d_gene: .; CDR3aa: CSATRALYYEAFF; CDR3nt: TGCAGTGCTACCCGGGCTCTCTACTATGAAGCTTTCTTT
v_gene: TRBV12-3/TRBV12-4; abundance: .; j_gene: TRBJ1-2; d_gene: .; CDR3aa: CASSPGYLGYTF; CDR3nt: TGTGCCAGCAGTCCAGGATATCTCGGCTACACCTTC
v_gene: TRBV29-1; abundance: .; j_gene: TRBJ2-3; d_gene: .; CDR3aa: CSVTGILSTDTQYF; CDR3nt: TGCAGCGTAACAGGGATCCTAAGCACAGATACGCAGTATTTT
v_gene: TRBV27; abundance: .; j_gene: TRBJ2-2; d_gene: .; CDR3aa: CASSLLAEVLGELFF; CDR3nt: TGTGCCAGCAGTTTATTAGCGGAAGTTTTGGGGGAGCTGTTTTTT
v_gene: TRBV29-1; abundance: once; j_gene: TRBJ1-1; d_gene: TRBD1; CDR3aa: CSVVGQGNTEAFF; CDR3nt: TGCAGCGTTGTTGGACAGGGGAACACTGAAGCTTTCTTT
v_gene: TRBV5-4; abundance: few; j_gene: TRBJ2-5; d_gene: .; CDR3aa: CASSQADGPQYF; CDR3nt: TGTGCCAGCAGCCAAGCGGACGGACCTCAGTACTTC
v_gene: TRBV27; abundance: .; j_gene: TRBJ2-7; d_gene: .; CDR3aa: CASSHGSWYEQYF; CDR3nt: TGTGCCAGCAGTCACGGGAGTTGGTACGAGCAGTACTTC
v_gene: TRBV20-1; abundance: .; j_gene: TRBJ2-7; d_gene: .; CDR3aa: CSAEAGEYEQYF; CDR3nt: TGCAGTGCAGAGGCAGGGGAGTACGAGCAGTACTTC